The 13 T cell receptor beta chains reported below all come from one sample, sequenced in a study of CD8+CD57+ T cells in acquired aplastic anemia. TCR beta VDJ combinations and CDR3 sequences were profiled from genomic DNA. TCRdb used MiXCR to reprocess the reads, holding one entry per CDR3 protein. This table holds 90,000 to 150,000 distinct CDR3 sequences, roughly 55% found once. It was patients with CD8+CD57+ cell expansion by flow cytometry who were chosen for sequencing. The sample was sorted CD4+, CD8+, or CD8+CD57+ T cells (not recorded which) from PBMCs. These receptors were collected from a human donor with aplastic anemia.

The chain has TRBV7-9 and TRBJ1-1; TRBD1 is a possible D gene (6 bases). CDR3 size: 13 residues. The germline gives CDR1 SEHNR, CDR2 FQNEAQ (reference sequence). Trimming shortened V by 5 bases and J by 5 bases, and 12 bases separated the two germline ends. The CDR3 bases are TGTGCCAGCAGCCGACCAGGGGTAACTGAAGCTTTCTTT. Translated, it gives CASSRPGVTEAFF.

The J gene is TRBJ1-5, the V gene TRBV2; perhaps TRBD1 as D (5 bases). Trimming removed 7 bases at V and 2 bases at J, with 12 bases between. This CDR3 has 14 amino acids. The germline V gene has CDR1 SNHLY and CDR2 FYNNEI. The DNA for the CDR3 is TGTGCCAGCACTGGGACGTTGGGCAATCAGCCCCAGCATTTT. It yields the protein CASTGTLGNQPQHF.

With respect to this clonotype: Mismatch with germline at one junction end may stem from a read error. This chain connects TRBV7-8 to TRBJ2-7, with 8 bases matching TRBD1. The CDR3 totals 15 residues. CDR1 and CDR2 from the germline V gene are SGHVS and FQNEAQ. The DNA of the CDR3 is TGTGCCAGCAGCTTAGCGTCGGGACAGGCCTACGAGCAGTACTTT. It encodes CASSLASGQAYEQYF.

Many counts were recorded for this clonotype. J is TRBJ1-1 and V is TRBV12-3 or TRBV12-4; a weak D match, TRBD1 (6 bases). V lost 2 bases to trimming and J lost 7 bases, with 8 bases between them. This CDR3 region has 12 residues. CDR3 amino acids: CASSLFRGEAFF. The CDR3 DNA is TGTGCCAGCAGTTTATTCAGGGGTGAAGCTTTCTTT.

The CDR3 is CASSLRTSGGTDTQYF. CDR3 bases: TGTGCCAGCAGCCTCCGGACTAGCGGGGGGACAGATACGCAGTATTTT. The chain links TRBV11-1 to TRBJ2-3, with 14 nucleotides matching TRBD2. The germline V gene has CDR1 SGHAT and CDR2 FQDESV (reference sequence). The CDR3 extends over 16 amino acids. V was pared by 5 bases and J by 3 bases, with 4 bases of the junction left unmatched.

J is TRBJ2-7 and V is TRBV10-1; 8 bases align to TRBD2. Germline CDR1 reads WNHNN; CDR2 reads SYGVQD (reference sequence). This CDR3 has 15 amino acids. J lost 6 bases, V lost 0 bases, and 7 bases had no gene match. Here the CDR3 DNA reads TGCGCCAGCAGTGAGTCCCCGGTCACTAGCGGCGAGCAGTACTTC. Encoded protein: CASSESPVTSGEQYF.

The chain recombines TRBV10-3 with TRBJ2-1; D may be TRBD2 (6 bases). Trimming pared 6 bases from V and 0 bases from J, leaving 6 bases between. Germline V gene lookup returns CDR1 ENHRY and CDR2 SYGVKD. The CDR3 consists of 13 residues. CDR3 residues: CAIRDYSYNEQFF. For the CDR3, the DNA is TGTGCCATCAGGGACTACTCCTACAATGAGCAGTTCTTC.

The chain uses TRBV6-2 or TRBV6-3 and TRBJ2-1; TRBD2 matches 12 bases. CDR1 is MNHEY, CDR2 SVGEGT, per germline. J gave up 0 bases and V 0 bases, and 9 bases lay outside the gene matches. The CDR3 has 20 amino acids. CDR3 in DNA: TGTGCCAGCAGTTACTCGGAACTAGCGGGAGGTACGAGCTCCTACAATGAGCAGTTCTTC. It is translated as CASSYSELAGGTSSYNEQFF.

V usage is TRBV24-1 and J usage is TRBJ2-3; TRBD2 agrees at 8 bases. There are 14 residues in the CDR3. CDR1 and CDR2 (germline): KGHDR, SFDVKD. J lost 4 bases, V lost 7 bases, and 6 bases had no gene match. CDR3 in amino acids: CATRGERESDTQYF. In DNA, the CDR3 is TGTGCCACCAGAGGGGAGCGGGAGTCAGATACGCAGTATTTT.

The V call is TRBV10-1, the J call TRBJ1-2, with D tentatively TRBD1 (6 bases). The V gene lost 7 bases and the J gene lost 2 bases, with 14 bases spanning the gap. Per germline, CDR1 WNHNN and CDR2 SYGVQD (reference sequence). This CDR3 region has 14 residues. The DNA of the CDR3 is TGCGCCAGCATGGGGGTCGGGACAAACTATGGCTACACCTTC. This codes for CASMGVGTNYGYTF.

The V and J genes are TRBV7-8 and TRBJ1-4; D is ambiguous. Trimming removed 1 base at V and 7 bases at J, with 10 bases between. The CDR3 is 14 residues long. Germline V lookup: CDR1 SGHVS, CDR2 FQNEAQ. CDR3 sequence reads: CASSLGAFGEKLFF. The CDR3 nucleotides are TGTGCCAGCAGCTTAGGCGCCTTCGGTGAAAAACTGTTTTTT. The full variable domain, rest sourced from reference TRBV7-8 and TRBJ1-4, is GAGVSQSPRYKVAKRGQDVALRCDPISGHVSLFWYQQALGQGPEFLTYFQNEAQLDKSGLPSDRFFAERPEGSVSTLKIQRTQQEDSAVYLCASSLGAFGEKLFFGSGTQLSVL.

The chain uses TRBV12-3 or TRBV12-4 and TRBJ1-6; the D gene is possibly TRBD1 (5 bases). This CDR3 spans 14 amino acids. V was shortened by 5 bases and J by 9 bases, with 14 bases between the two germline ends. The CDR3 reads CASSQQVPGSPLHF. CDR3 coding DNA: TGTGCCAGCAGTCAACAGGTCCCGGGTTCACCCCTCCACTTT.

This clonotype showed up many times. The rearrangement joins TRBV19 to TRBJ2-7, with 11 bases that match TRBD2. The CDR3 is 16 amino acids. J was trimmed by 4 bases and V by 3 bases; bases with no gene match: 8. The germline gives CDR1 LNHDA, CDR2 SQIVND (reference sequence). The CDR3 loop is CASSILVTSGRYEQYF. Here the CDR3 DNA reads TGTGCCAGTAGTATCCTGGTCACTAGCGGGAGATACGAGCAGTACTTC.